The rows below give T cell receptor beta chains drawn from one sample of a study of radiotherapy plus CTLA-4 blockade in lung cancer. Generated by immunoSEQ multiplex PCR, the TCRdb table keeps only in-frame clones and is missing some. The sample consists of about 90,000 clones, about two thirds of them appearing once. The specimen comprised peripheral blood, sampled from a patient treated with radiotherapy plus ipilimumab. Receptors originate from a human donor with non-small cell lung cancer that progressed on radiotherapy plus ipilimumab. The CDR3 runs from the conserved cysteine through the conserved F or W. The D gene is left open where the match is weak. The size of a clone is reported for some rows only, either as once, few or many, or as a class for expanded clones.

TRBV7-2	NA	TRBJ2-1	NA	CASRYDRSGNEQFF	TGTGCCAGCAGGTACGACAGGTCCGGCAATGAGCAGTTCTTC
TRBV27	NA	TRBJ2-7	NA	CASMGQSSYGQYF	TGTGCCAGCATGGGGCAAAGCTCCTACGGGCAGTACTTC
TRBV5-4	NA	TRBJ2-5	NA	CASSYPQGGRQETQYF	TGTGCCAGCAGCTATCCGCAGGGGGGGCGACAAGAGACCCAGTACTTC
TRBV7-9	NA	TRBJ1-2	NA	CASSLASSVFRDYNYGYTF	TGTGCCAGCAGCTTAGCCAGCTCTGTGTTCAGGGATTATAACTATGGCTACACCTTC
TRBV4-2	TRBD2	TRBJ2-3	NA	CASSPGLAGDLGSTDTQYF	TGTGCCAGCAGCCCCGGACTAGCGGGAGATCTGGGGAGCACAGATACGCAGTATTTT
TRBV11-2	NA	TRBJ2-1	NA	CASSPLEGTVPNEQFF	TGTGCCAGCAGCCCCTTGGAGGGAACAGTCCCCAATGAGCAGTTCTTC
TRBV11-2	NA	TRBJ2-3	NA	CASSPNPSVDTQYF	TGTGCCAGCAGCCCGAACCCTTCGGTGGATACGCAGTATTTT
TRBV7-6	TRBD2	TRBJ2-5	NA	CASSGTSGGAYETQYF	TGTGCCAGCAGCGGGACTAGCGGGGGGGCCTATGAGACCCAGTACTTC
TRBV9	NA	TRBJ2-3	NA	CASSVGGTGSTDTQYF	TGTGCCAGCAGCGTAGGGGGAACAGGAAGCACAGATACGCAGTATTTT
TRBV27	TRBD1	TRBJ1-5	few	CASTPGTGVPQHF	TGTGCCAGCACCCCCGGGACAGGGGTGCCCCAGCATTTT
TRBV7-2	NA	TRBJ2-1	NA	CASSRGGSYNEQFF	TGTGCCAGCAGCCGAGGGGGTTCGTACAATGAGCAGTTCTTC
TRBV7-8	NA	TRBJ1-2	NA	CASSLRDTGYYGYTF	TGTGCCAGCAGCTTAAGGGACACCGGCTACTATGGCTACACCTTC
TRBV4-1	TRBD1	TRBJ2-7	NA	CASSQDQGQGYEQYF	TGCGCCAGCAGCCAAGATCAGGGACAGGGCTACGAGCAGTACTTC
TRBV7-9	NA	TRBJ1-1	NA	CASSLRTEGDTEAFF	TGTGCCAGCAGCCTACGGACGGAGGGGGACACTGAAGCTTTCTTT
TRBV5-1	TRBD1	TRBJ1-1	NA	CASSSGPGGADTEAFF	TGCGCCAGCAGCTCCGGGCCAGGGGGCGCCGACACTGAAGCTTTCTTT
TRBV6-5	TRBD1	TRBJ2-1	few	CASRGQGMDEQFF	TGTGCCAGCAGGGGACAGGGCATGGATGAGCAGTTCTTC
TRBV7-9	TRBD1	TRBJ1-2	few	CASSLGTGPENYGYTF	TGTGCCAGCAGCTTAGGGACAGGGCCCGAAAACTATGGCTACACCTTC
TRBV13	NA	TRBJ2-7	NA	CASSTLWGRENEQYF	TGTGCCAGCAGCACCCTATGGGGCAGGGAGAACGAGCAGTACTTC
TRBV5-8	NA	TRBJ2-5	NA	CASSSGTSLETQYF	TGTGCCAGCAGCTCCGGGACGTCATTGGAGACCCAGTACTTC
TRBV5-6	TRBD2	TRBJ2-1	few	CASSRWTSSEQFF	TGTGCCAGCAGCCGCTGGACTAGTTCTGAGCAGTTCTTC
TRBV19	NA	TRBJ2-6	NA	CASSITGANVLTF	TGTGCCAGTAGTATAACAGGGGCCAACGTCCTGACTTTC
TRBV1	NA	TRBJ2-3	NA	CTSSQDSTRGCTDTQYF	TGCACCAGCAGCCAAGATTCCACTAGGGGGTGCACAGATACGCAGTATTTT
TRBV4-3	NA	TRBJ1-2	NA	CASSQGPVGYGYTF	TGCGCCAGCAGCCAAGGACCTGTCGGCTATGGCTACACCTTC
TRBV6-5	TRBD2	TRBJ2-1	NA	CASSFGRYNEQFF	TGTGCCAGCAGTTTCGGGAGGTACAATGAGCAGTTCTTC
TRBV25-1	NA	TRBJ2-3	NA	CASTGRTSTDTQYF	TGTGCCAGTACCGGGAGAACCTCCACAGATACGCAGTATTTT
TRBV2	NA	TRBJ1-2	NA	CASSDGKYGYTF	TGTGCCAGCAGTGATGGAAAGTATGGCTACACCTTC
TRBV7-2	NA	TRBJ1-1	NA	CASSLAGPSSSRGTEAFF	TGTGCCAGCAGCTTAGCGGGGCCCTCCTCAAGTCGTGGCACTGAAGCTTTCTTT
TRBV6-1	NA	TRBJ1-5	NA	CASSPWTVDQPQHF	TGTGCCAGCAGCCCCTGGACAGTGGATCAGCCCCAGCATTTT
TRBV9	TRBD1	TRBJ2-7	NA	CASSPGQGAREQYF	TGTGCCAGCAGCCCCGGACAGGGGGCGAGGGAGCAGTACTTC
TRBV18	NA	TRBJ1-1	NA	CASSPRERGNTEAFF	TGTGCCAGCTCACCCCGGGAGCGGGGGAACACTGAAGCTTTCTTT
TRBV5-4	NA	TRBJ2-3	NA	CASSLGAAEGHTQYF	TGTGCCAGCAGCTTGGGAGCAGCAGAAGGGCATACGCAGTATTTT
TRBV28	NA	TRBJ1-3	few	CASSFGPGNQGGNTIYF	TGTGCCAGCAGTTTTGGTCCCGGGAACCAGGGAGGAAACACCATATATTTT
TRBV5-4	NA	TRBJ1-1	NA	CASSLDRLSEAFF	TGTGCCAGCAGCTTGGACCGTCTCTCTGAAGCTTTCTTT
TRBV6-5	NA	TRBJ1-1	NA	CASNRGNTEAFF	TGTGCCAGCAACCGGGGGAACACTGAAGCTTTCTTT
TRBV27	TRBD1	TRBJ2-7	few	CASSPRTGSYEQYF	TGTGCCAGCAGTCCCCGGACAGGATCCTACGAGCAGTACTTC
TRBV7-6	NA	TRBJ2-3	NA	CASSFKGDTQYF	TGTGCCAGCAGCTTTAAGGGTGATACGCAGTATTTT
TRBV28	NA	TRBJ1-6	many	CASSLGGPKGSPLHF	TGTGCCAGCAGTCTCGGGGGTCCTAAGGGTTCACCCCTCCACTTT
TRBV6-4	NA	TRBJ2-4	NA	CASSETPQNIQYF	TGTGCCAGCAGTGAGACACCCCAGAACATTCAGTACTTC
TRBV6-1	NA	TRBJ1-3	NA	CATTTGGSGNTIYF	TGTGCCACCACGACCGGGGGTTCTGGAAACACCATATATTTT
TRBV4-1	TRBD2	TRBJ2-7	NA	CASSHPRGGEQYF	TGCGCCAGCAGCCACCCCCGGGGGGGCGAGCAGTACTTC
TRBV18	TRBD1	TRBJ2-3	NA	CASSPQQGATDTQYF	TGTGCCAGCTCACCACAACAGGGGGCCACAGATACGCAGTATTTT
TRBV6-1	NA	TRBJ1-3	many	CASSEEGNSGNTIYF	TGTGCCAGCAGTGAAGAGGGCAACTCTGGAAACACCATATATTTT
TRBV28	NA	TRBJ1-2	NA	CASRESRPNYGYTF	TGTGCCAGCCGAGAGTCCCGTCCTAACTATGGCTACACCTTC